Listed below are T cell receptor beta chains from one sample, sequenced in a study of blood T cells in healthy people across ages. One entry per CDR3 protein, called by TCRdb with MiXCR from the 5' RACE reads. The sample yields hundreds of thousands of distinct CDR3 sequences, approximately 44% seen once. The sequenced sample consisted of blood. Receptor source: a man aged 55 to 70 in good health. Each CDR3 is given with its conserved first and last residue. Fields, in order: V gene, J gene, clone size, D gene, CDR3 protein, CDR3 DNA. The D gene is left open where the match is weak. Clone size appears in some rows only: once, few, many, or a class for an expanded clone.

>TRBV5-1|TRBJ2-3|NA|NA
CASSLAGRTTDTQYF
TGCGCCAGCAGCTTGGCGGGACGGACGACAGATACGCAGTATTTT
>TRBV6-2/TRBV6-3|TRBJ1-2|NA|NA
CASSYPSTGNYGYTF
TGTGCCAGCAGTTACCCTTCGACAGGCAACTATGGCTACACCTTC
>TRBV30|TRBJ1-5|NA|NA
CAWSILNQPQHF
TGTGCCTGGAGTATCCTCAATCAGCCCCAGCATTTT
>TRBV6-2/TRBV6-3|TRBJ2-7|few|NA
CASSYLAFYEQYF
TGTGCCAGCAGTTACTTGGCCTTCTACGAGCAGTACTTC
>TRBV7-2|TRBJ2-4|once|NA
CASSVTGRRNIQYF
TGTGCCAGCAGCGTAACGGGCCGCCGAAACATTCAGTACTTC
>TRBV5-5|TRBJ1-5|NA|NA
CASSPITGSNQPQHF
TGTGCCAGCAGCCCGATTACAGGGAGCAATCAGCCCCAGCATTTT
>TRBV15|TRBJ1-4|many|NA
CATSRPRQGLDEKLFF
TGTGCCACCAGCAGACCAAGGCAGGGCCTGGATGAAAAACTGTTTTTT
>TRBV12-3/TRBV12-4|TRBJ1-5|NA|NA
CASSRDAGCNQPQHF
TGTGCCAGCAGCCGGGACGCAGGATGCAATCAGCCCCAGCATTTT
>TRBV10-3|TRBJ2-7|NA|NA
CAISTRSPQGGYEQYF
TGTGCCATCAGCACCCGATCCCCACAGGGAGGCTACGAGCAGTACTTC
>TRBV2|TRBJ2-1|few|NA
CASSVTAGNEQFF
TGTGCCAGCAGTGTCACCGCGGGGAATGAGCAGTTCTTC
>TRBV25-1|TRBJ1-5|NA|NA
CASSEEGRAGQPQHF
TGTGCCAGCAGTGAGGAGGGCAGGGCAGGGCAGCCCCAGCATTTT
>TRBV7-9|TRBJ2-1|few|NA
CASSFNVRGYEQFF
TGTGCCAGCAGCTTTAATGTGCGAGGGTATGAGCAGTTCTTC
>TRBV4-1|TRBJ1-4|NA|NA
CASSELTGGVGKLFF
TGCGCCAGCAGCGAGTTGACAGGCGGCGTGGGAAAACTGTTTTTT
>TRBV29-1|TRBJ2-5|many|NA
CSVERQVGETQYF
TGCAGCGTTGAGCGACAGGTCGGGGAGACCCAGTACTTC
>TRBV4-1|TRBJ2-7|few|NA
CASSSQGKRNYEQYF
TGCGCCAGCAGCTCCCAGGGGAAAAGAAATTACGAGCAGTACTTC
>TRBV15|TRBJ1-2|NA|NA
CATSREDGTYGYTF
TGTGCCACCAGCAGAGAGGACGGAACCTATGGCTACACCTTC
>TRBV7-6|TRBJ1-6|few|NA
CASSLEGRAESPLHF
TGTGCCAGCAGCTTAGAGGGCAGGGCAGAATCACCCCTCCACTTT
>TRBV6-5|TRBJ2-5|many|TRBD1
CASRNDRERAQYF
TGTGCCAGCAGAAACGACAGGGAAAGGGCCCAGTACTTC
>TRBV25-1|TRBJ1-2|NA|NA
CASSDLINGYTF
TGTGCCAGCAGTGACCTCATCAACGGCTACACCTTC
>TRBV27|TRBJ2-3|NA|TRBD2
CASSSPSGVFTDTQYF
TGTGCCAGCAGTTCCCCTAGCGGGGTTTTCACAGATACGCAGTATTTT
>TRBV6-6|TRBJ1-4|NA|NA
CASRVGAATNEKLFF
TGTGCCAGCAGGGTGGGGGCTGCAACTAATGAAAAACTGTTTTTT
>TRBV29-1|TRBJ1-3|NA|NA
CSVVGFRGNTIYF
TGCAGCGTTGTCGGTTTCCGTGGAAACACCATATATTTT
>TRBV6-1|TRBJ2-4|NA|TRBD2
CASTLNGLAENIQYF
TGTGCCAGCACCCTGAATGGACTAGCGGAAAACATTCAGTACTTC
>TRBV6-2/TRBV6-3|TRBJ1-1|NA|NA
CASSYDPGGNTEAFF
TGTGCCAGCAGTTACGACCCCGGTGGGAACACTGAAGCTTTCTTT
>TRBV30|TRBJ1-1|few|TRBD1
CAWALGGLGNTEAFF
TGTGCCTGGGCCCTAGGGGGCTTGGGGAACACTGAAGCTTTCTTT
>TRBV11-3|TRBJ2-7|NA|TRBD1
CASSARSGQTPYEQYF
TGTGCCAGCAGCGCCCGATCGGGACAGACTCCCTACGAGCAGTACTTC
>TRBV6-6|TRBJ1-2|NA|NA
CASRTGSGYTF
TGTGCCAGCAGGACAGGAAGTGGCTACACCTTC
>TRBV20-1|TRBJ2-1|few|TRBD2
CSARWGGRHNEQFF
TGCAGTGCTAGGTGGGGAGGGAGACACAATGAGCAGTTCTTC
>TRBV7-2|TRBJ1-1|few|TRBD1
CASSTPDRGYMNTEAFF
TGTGCCAGCAGCACACCGGACAGGGGGTACATGAACACTGAAGCTTTCTTT
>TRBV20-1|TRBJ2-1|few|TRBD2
CSARIGSGGEQFF
TGCAGTGCTAGGATAGGTAGCGGGGGGGAGCAGTTCTTC
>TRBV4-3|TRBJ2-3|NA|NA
CASSQGSGRTDTQYF
TGCGCCAGCAGCCAGGGGAGTGGGCGCACAGATACGCAGTATTTT
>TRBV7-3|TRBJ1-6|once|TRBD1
CASSSGTGANSPLHF
TGTGCCAGCAGTTCCGGGACAGGGGCTAATTCACCCCTCCACTTT
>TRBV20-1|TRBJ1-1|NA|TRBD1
CSAPRGGMNTEAFF
TGCAGTGCCCCTAGAGGGGGCATGAACACTGAAGCTTTCTTT
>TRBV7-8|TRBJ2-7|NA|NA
CASSFELSYEQYF
TGTGCCAGCAGCTTTGAACTCTCCTACGAGCAGTACTTC
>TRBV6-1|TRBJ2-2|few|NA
CASSGVSSNTGELFF
TGTGCCAGCAGTGGGGTTAGTTCGAACACCGGGGAGCTGTTTTTT
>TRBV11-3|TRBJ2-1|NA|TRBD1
CASSQRQGSKQFF
TGTGCCAGCAGCCAACGACAGGGGAGTAAGCAGTTCTTC
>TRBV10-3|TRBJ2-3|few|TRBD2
CAISDSGLAGGRGTQYF
TGTGCCATCAGTGACTCCGGACTAGCGGGGGGTCGAGGTACGCAGTATTTT
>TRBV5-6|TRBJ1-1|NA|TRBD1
CASSLFGTGGYTEAFF
TGTGCCAGCAGCTTGTTTGGGACAGGTGGCTACACTGAAGCTTTCTTT
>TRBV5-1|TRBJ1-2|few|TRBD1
CASSWDRDIYGYTF
TGCGCCAGCAGCTGGGACAGGGATATCTATGGCTACACCTTC
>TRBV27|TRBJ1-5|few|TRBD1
CASSRTGSRNQPQHF
TGTGCCAGCAGTAGGACAGGGTCTCGCAATCAGCCCCAGCATTTT
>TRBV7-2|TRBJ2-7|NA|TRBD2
CASSLGGKTYEQYF
TGTGCCAGCAGCTTGGGGGGGAAAACCTACGAGCAGTACTTC
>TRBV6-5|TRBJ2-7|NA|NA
CASSNIWGREAYEQYF
TGTGCCAGCAGCAACATATGGGGCAGGGAGGCCTACGAGCAGTACTTC
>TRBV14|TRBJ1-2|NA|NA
CASPPSHSDGYTF
TGTGCCAGCCCCCCCTCCCATAGCGATGGCTACACCTTC
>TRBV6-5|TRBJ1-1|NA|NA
CASSYSGRANTEAFF
TGTGCCAGCAGTTACTCCGGCAGGGCGAACACTGAAGCTTTCTTT
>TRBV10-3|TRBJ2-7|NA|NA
CAISEFQGRTFDLNNEQYF
TGTGCCATCAGTGAGTTTCAGGGAAGGACATTCGATCTTAACAATGAGCAGTACTTC
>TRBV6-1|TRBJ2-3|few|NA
CASSVFGTDTQYF
TGTGCCAGCAGTGTGTTCGGCACAGATACGCAGTATTTT
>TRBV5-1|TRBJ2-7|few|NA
CASAVRDTKGEQYF
TGCGCCAGCGCGGTCCGGGACACAAAGGGGGAGCAGTACTTC
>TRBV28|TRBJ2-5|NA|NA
CASKRFQNEQYF
TGTGCCAGCAAGAGGTTCCAAAATGAGCAGTACTTC
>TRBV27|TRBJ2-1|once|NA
CASSSPIDRTRNNEQFF
TGTGCCAGCAGTTCACCAATCGACAGGACCAGAAACAATGAGCAGTTCTTC
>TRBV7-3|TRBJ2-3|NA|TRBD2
CASSRGASGPSTDTQYF
TGTGCCAGCAGCAGAGGAGCTAGCGGGCCTAGCACAGATACGCAGTATTTT